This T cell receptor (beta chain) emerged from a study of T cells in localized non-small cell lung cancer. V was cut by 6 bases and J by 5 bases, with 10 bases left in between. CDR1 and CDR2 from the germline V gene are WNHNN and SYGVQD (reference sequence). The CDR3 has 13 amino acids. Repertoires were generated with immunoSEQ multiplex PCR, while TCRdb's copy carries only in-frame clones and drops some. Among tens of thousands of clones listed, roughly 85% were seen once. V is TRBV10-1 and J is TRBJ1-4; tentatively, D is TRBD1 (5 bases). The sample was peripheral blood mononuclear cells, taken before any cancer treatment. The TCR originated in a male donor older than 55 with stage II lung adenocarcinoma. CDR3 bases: TGCGCCAGCAGCGACAGAATGAATGAAAAACTGTTTTTT. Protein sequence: CASSDRMNEKLFF.